Below are 31 T cell receptor beta chains sequenced from a single sample in a study of CD8+ T cells in alopecia areata. Treatment in this sample: oral pan-JAK inhibitor, 5-10 mg twice daily. The sequencing template was cDNA reverse transcribed from extracted RNA. Only in-frame clones appear in the TCRdb table, and some are missing; sequencing was by immunoSEQ multiplex PCR. The sample contains 100,000 to 150,000 clones, around 60% of which appear only once. The source material was CD4+ T cells sorted from blood, sampled at week 4, from a patient treated with tofacitinib. The receptors shown here come from a human donor with alopecia areata.

V is TRBV30 and J is TRBJ2-6; D is unclear. Germline V gene data show CDR1 as GTSNPN and CDR2 as SVGIG (reference sequence). This CDR3 has 12 residues. V lost 4 bases and J lost 4, with 5 bases in between. The DNA for the CDR3 is TGTGCCTGGATAAACGGGGCCAACGTCCTGACTTTC. Residues: CAWINGANVLTF.

J is TRBJ1-2 and V is TRBV9; 7 bases line up with TRBD1. The CDR3 is 14 amino acids. V lost 2 bases and J lost 4; bases outside the gene matches: 5. CDR1 is SGDLS, CDR2 YYNGEE, per germline. The chain's CDR3 is CASSVLGTAYGYTF. CDR3 bases: TGTGCCAGCAGCGTCCTCGGGACAGCCTATGGCTACACCTTC.

This clone was seen a handful of times. The chain carries TRBV30 and TRBJ1-4; a weak D match, TRBD1 (6 bases). V lost 5 bases, J lost 3 bases, and 13 bases lay in between. This CDR3 comprises 14 residues. The V gene's germline CDR1 is GTSNPN and CDR2 SVGIG (reference sequence). The CDR3 region has the DNA TGTGCCTGGGATAAAGGGGGGTCTAATGAAAAACTGTTTTTT. It codes for CAWDKGGSNEKLFF. Together with reference TRBV30 and TRBJ1-4, the CDR3 gives the full variable domain: SQTIHQWPATLVQPVGSPLSLECTVEGTSNPNLYWYRQAAGRGLQLLFYSVGIGQISSEVPQNLSASRPQDRQFILSSKKLLLSDSGFYLCAWDKGGSNEKLFFGSGTQLSVL.

The V and J genes are TRBV7-2 and TRBJ2-7; the D is unclear. CDR3 length: 13 residues. CDR1 is SGHTA and CDR2 is FQGNSA in the germline V gene. Trimming shortened V by 2 bases and J by 5 bases, and 10 bases separated the two germline ends. CDR3 in DNA: TGTGCCAGCAGCTTAAGGAGCGCGGACGAGCAGTACTTC. This sequence encodes CASSLRSADEQYF.

This clone was counted a few times. This sequence joins TRBV15 and TRBJ2-7; no clear D gene. V was pared by 0 bases and J by 7 bases, with 7 bases between. Looked up from germline, CDR1 is LNHNV and CDR2 is YYDKDF (reference sequence). The CDR3 extends over 12 amino acids. CDR3 protein: CATSREWYEQYF. CDR3 sequence (DNA): TGTGCCACCAGCAGAGAGTGGTATGAGCAGTACTTC. Together with reference TRBV15 and TRBJ2-7, the CDR3 gives the full variable domain: DAMVIQNPRYQVTQFGKPVTLSCSQTLNHNVMYWYQQKSSQAPKLLFHYYDKDFNNEADTPDNFQSRRPNTSFCFLDIRSPGLGDTAMYLCATSREWYEQYFGPGTRLTVT.

Written as DNA, the CDR3 is TGCGCCAGCATGCAGGGGGCGGACGGGGCCAACGTCCTGACTTTC. Its translation: CASMQGADGANVLTF. The V gene is TRBV5-1, the J gene TRBJ2-6; 8 bases agree with TRBD1. The CDR3 has 15 residues. Germline CDR1 SGHRS, CDR2 YFSETQ. The V segment lost 6 bases and the J segment 4 bases; nucleotides outside the gene matches: 6.

This chain joins TRBV7-2 and TRBJ2-7; 8 bases agree with TRBD1. The germline V gene encodes CDR1 SGHTA and CDR2 FQGNSA. The V and J ends lost 5 bases and 5 bases, in that order; junction bases with no gene match: 8. The CDR3 spans 14 residues. CDR3 sequence (DNA): TGTGCCAGCAGCCCTAGGACAGGGTACCACGAGCAGTACTTC. This translates into CASSPRTGYHEQYF.

This clone was picked up a small number of times. The chain is built from TRBV9 and TRBJ1-1; D call uncertain. The CDR3 totals 14 residues. CDR1 and CDR2 (germline): SGDLS, YYNGEE. The V and J ends lost 1 base and 1 base respectively, with 8 bases between them. The CDR3 DNA follows: TGTGCCAGCAGCGTAAGCGCAGGGAACACTGAAGCTTTCTTT. This encodes CASSVSAGNTEAFF.

The chain has TRBV2 and TRBJ2-3, with D hard to call. The CDR3 sequence is 14 residues long. Germline lookup yields CDR1 SNHLY and CDR2 FYNNEI. V was pared by 3 bases and J by 5 bases, with 12 bases between. The CDR3 protein is CASSELTNEDTQYF. In nucleotides, the CDR3 is TGTGCCAGCAGTGAGCTGACCAACGAAGATACGCAGTATTTT.

V usage is TRBV7-9 and J usage is TRBJ2-1, with 7 positions matching TRBD2. This CDR3 comprises 15 residues. Germline CDR1 SEHNR, CDR2 FQNEAQ (reference sequence). The V gene end was trimmed by 5 bases and the J gene end by 4 bases; junction bases not matched to a gene: 8. CDR3 nucleotides: TGTGCCAGCAGCGTGGCGGGAGTTGCATACAATGAGCAGTTCTTC. Protein sequence: CASSVAGVAYNEQFF.

This chain connects TRBV29-1 to TRBJ2-5, with D unclear. CDR1 and CDR2 (germline): SQVTM, ANQGSEA. CDR3 length: 12 amino acids. V shed 1 base and J shed 0 bases, with 3 bases lying between them. CDR3 nucleotides: TGCAGCGTTGAAGCACACCAAGAGACCCAGTACTTC. Translation gives CSVEAHQETQYF.

V and J are TRBV14 and TRBJ2-7, with 7 positions matching TRBD1. Trimming took 0 bases from V and 6 from J; bases not matched to a gene: 8. Germline lookup yields CDR1 SGHDN and CDR2 FVKESK. This CDR3 is built from 15 residues. The CDR3 is CASSQEATGRSEQYF. The CDR3 nucleotides read TGTGCCAGCAGCCAAGAGGCGACAGGGCGGTCCGAGCAGTACTTC. The entire variable domain, with the rest obtained from reference TRBV14 and TRBJ2-7, is as follows: EAGVTQFPSHSVIEKGQTVTLRCDPISGHDNLYWYRRVMGKEIKFLLHFVKESKQDESGMPNNRFLAERTGGTYSTLKVQPAELEDSGVYFCASSQEATGRSEQYFGPGTRLTVT.

This CDR3 is CATSAGGEYEQYF. In DNA form, the CDR3 reads TGTGCCACCTCCGCAGGGGGGGAGTACGAGCAGTACTTC. The rearrangement links TRBV25-1 to TRBJ2-7; D tentatively reads TRBD1 or TRBD2 (7 bases each). In germline, CDR1 is MGHDK, CDR2 SYGVNS. The CDR3 covers 13 residues. Trimming took off 10 bases at V and 4 bases at J, with 17 bases between the two ends.

The genes are TRBV2 and TRBJ2-5; 7 bases match TRBD1. Germline assignment: CDR1 SNHLY and CDR2 FYNNEI. The CDR3 spans 14 residues. V shed 6 bases and J 5 bases; nucleotides not matched to a gene: 9. This chain's CDR3 is CASRADRSGETQYF. The CDR3 DNA sequence: TGTGCCAGCAGAGCGGACAGGTCCGGGGAGACCCAGTACTTC. The variable domain in full, with the rest retrieved from reference TRBV2 and TRBJ2-5, is EPEVTQTPSHQVTQMGQEVILRCVPISNHLYFYWYRQILGQKVEFLVSFYNNEISEKSEIFDDQFSVERPDGSNFTLKIRSTKLEDSAMYFCASRADRSGETQYFGPGTRLLVL.

The chain couples TRBV11-2 to TRBJ2-6; D remains unclear. The germline V and J ends were trimmed by 1 base and 0 bases, with 7 bases remaining between them. Germline assignment: CDR1 SGHAT and CDR2 FQNNGV. This CDR3 has 16 residues. The CDR3 is CASSLATGSGANVLTF. DNA for the CDR3: TGTGCCAGCAGCTTAGCGACGGGCTCTGGGGCCAACGTCCTGACTTTC. The variable domain in full, completed from reference TRBV11-2 and TRBJ2-6, reads EAGVAQSPRYKIIEKRQSVAFWCNPISGHATLYWYQQILGQGPKLLIQFQNNGVVDDSQLPKDRFSAERLKGVDSTLKIQPAKLEDSAVYLCASSLATGSGANVLTFGAGSRLTVL.

This chain joins TRBV30 and TRBJ1-1, with D unclear. Germline V gene sequence: CDR1 GTSNPN, CDR2 SVGIG (reference sequence). V lost 0 bases to trimming and J lost 3 bases, with 8 bases between them. The CDR3 has 13 residues. The CDR3 region is CAWSVLGYTEAFF. The CDR3 region has the DNA TGTGCCTGGAGTGTATTGGGGTACACTGAAGCTTTCTTT.

V is TRBV2 and J is TRBJ2-7; D is uncertain. The CDR3 is 12 residues long. Germline-derived CDR1 and CDR2 are SNHLY and FYNNEI. Between the trimmed V and J ends, which lost 8 bases and 3 bases, there was a span of 11 bases. The CDR3 sequence: CASSSMRYEQYF. The CDR3 bases are TGTGCCAGCTCGTCGATGCGCTACGAGCAGTACTTC.

The chain's CDR3 is CASSLYRASTEAFF. CDR3 DNA: TGCGCCAGCAGCCTGTACAGGGCGTCCACTGAAGCTTTCTTT. J is TRBJ1-1 and V is TRBV5-1, with a tentative D call TRBD1 (6 bases). From germline, CDR1 is SGHRS and CDR2 YFSETQ. V was pared by 4 bases and J by 4 bases, with 14 bases between. The CDR3 is 14 residues long.

This clone was seen a few times. The chain couples TRBV7-2 to TRBJ2-1; 9 nucleotides align to TRBD1. V dropped 8 bases and J dropped 9; count of bases not matched to a gene: 11. The CDR3 sequence is 14 residues long. Germline CDR1 SGHTA, CDR2 FQGNSA. The CDR3 DNA is TGTGCCAGCGGGACAGGGTCTGCTCTAGGTGAGCAGTTCTTC. Translation: CASGTGSALGEQFF.

In its sample, this clone was seen a few times. This sequence joins TRBV7-2 and TRBJ2-7; 12 bases align to TRBD1. Per the germline V gene, CDR1 is SGHTA and CDR2 is FQGNSA. This CDR3 comprises 15 residues. V lost 2 bases, J lost 6 bases, and 5 bases stayed unmatched. The CDR3 DNA sequence: TGTGCCAGCAGCTTATTCGGGACAGGGGGCGGCGAGCAGTACTTC. It encodes CASSLFGTGGGEQYF.

The chain joins TRBV6-5 to TRBJ2-6; D remains ambiguous. Trimming left V 0 bases short and J 0 bases short, with 6 bases between. The CDR3 runs 16 residues. CDR1 and CDR2 (germline): MNHEY, SVGAGI. The DNA of the CDR3 is TGTGCCAGCAGTTACTCGGTCCTCTCTGGGGCCAACGTCCTGACTTTC. It is translated as CASSYSVLSGANVLTF.

This chain joins TRBV15 and TRBJ2-7; possibly TRBD1 for D (6 bases). V shed 5 bases and J shed 3 bases, with 20 bases lying between them. The CDR3 runs 16 residues. In germline, CDR1 is LNHNV, CDR2 YYDKDF (reference sequence). As DNA, the CDR3 is TGTGCCACCAGCCGTGAACAGGGAAGAGGAAGCTACGAGCAGTACTTC. Amino acids: CATSREQGRGSYEQYF.

The sample holds a few counts of this clone. The rearrangement links TRBV29-1 to TRBJ1-2; D is ambiguous. The germline V gene has CDR1 SQVTM and CDR2 ANQGSEA. V was pared by 3 bases and J by 2 bases, with 7 bases between. The length of the CDR3 is 12 residues. The CDR3 protein is CSVEGQNYGYTF. The CDR3 DNA reads as TGCAGCGTTGAGGGTCAGAACTATGGCTACACCTTC.

The chain combines TRBV29-1 with TRBJ1-3; weak D call: TRBD1 (5 bases). Looked up from germline, CDR1 is SQVTM and CDR2 is ANQGSEA. The CDR3 consists of 13 residues. With 4 bases removed from V and 2 bases from J, the gap between germline ends came to 9 bases. This chain's CDR3 is CSVGLDTGNTIYF. As DNA, the CDR3 is TGCAGCGTTGGTCTGGACACTGGAAACACCATATATTTT. Full variable domain (remainder filled in from reference TRBV29-1 and TRBJ1-3): SAVISQKPSRDICQRGTSLTIQCQVDSQVTMMFWYRQQPGQSLTLIATANQGSEATYESGFVIDKFPISRPNLTFSTLTVSNMSPEDSSIYLCSVGLDTGNTIYFGEGSWLTVV.

The rearrangement uses TRBV7-9 and TRBJ1-2, with 8 bases aligning to TRBD1. Losses at the gene ends were 5 bases for V and 6 bases for J; bases not matched to a gene: 11. The CDR3 has 15 amino acids. The germline gives CDR1 SEHNR, CDR2 FQNEAQ (reference sequence). The CDR3 protein is CASSPGQGQVNGYTF. The CDR3 nucleotides are TGTGCCAGCAGCCCAGGACAGGGTCAGGTTAATGGCTACACCTTC.

Comment on this clone: This sample also contains other DNA sequences that code for the same CDR3. This rearrangement joins TRBV7-2 to TRBJ1-2; TRBD1 aligns across 9 bases. In germline, CDR1 is SGHTA, CDR2 FQGNSA. CDR3 length: 14 amino acids. The J segment lost 5 bases and the V segment lost 5 bases, leaving 6 bases of the junction unmatched. The chain's CDR3 is CASSRPGQGYGYTF. CDR3 nucleotides: TGTGCCAGCAGCCGTCCGGGACAGGGTTATGGCTACACCTTC.

Only a few counts were recorded for this clone. CDR3 sequence: CASTSNEKLFF. CDR3 coding DNA: TGTGCCAGCACTTCTAATGAAAAACTGTTTTTT. This chain connects TRBV28 to TRBJ1-4; D gene unclear. V lost 7 bases to trimming and J lost 3 bases, with 3 bases between them. The germline V gene encodes CDR1 MDHEN and CDR2 SYDVKM. This CDR3 contains 11 residues.

The V call is TRBV6-5, the J call TRBJ2-7; TRBD1 agrees at 7 bases. Germline V lookup: CDR1 MNHEY, CDR2 SVGAGI. The length of the CDR3 is 14 residues. J was trimmed by 0 bases and V by 6 bases; bases with no gene match: 5. CDR3 sequence: CASSLHRGSYEQYF. The CDR3 DNA reads TGTGCCAGCAGCCTCCACAGGGGCTCCTACGAGCAGTACTTC.

This chain connects TRBV7-2 to TRBJ2-1; tentative D call: TRBD2 (5 bases). The CDR3 totals 11 residues. Germline values: CDR1 SGHTA, CDR2 FQGNSA. Trimming removed 8 bases from V and 8 bases from J, with 10 bases in between. DNA for the CDR3: TGTGCCAGCTCTCGAGGGTATGAGCAGTTCTTC. It codes for CASSRGYEQFF.

The CDR3 DNA is TGTGCCAGCAGCCAAGATCGGGGCTACGCGGGCACCGGGGAGCTGTTTTTT. It codes for CASSQDRGYAGTGELFF. V is TRBV14 and J is TRBJ2-2; D could derive from TRBD1 or TRBD2 (5 bases each). The CDR3 sequence is 17 residues long. Per the germline V gene, CDR1 is SGHDN and CDR2 is FVKESK. V was trimmed by 0 bases and J by 4 bases, leaving 15 bases between them.

This clone has just one count. This chain uses TRBV7-2 with TRBJ2-3, with 7 bases matching TRBD2. V shed 6 bases, J shed 4 bases, and the junction held 10 bases outside the gene matches. CDR3 length: 15 amino acids. Germline V gene lookup returns CDR1 SGHTA and CDR2 FQGNSA. CDR3 sequence (DNA): TGTGCCAGCAGTCAGCGGGGATCGAAGGCAGATACGCAGTATTTT. Translation: CASSQRGSKADTQYF. The variable domain in full, with the rest retrieved from reference TRBV7-2 and TRBJ2-3, is GAGVSQSPSNKVTEKGKDVELRCDPISGHTALYWYRQSLGQGLEFLIYFQGNSAPDKSGLPSDRFSAERTGGSVSTLTIQRTQQEDSAVYLCASSQRGSKADTQYFGPGTRLTVL.